This T cell receptor (beta chain) was found in a study of cytomegalovirus exposure and HLA in healthy donors. Turning to the study itself: Approximately 190 million T cells yielded 100 million to 130 million unique TCR beta sequences, as an earlier analysis found.

The CDR3 length is 15 residues. Germline V CDR1 and CDR2: MNHEY, SVGAGI. Trimming removed 6 bases from V and 0 bases from J; junction bases left unmatched: 5. This cohort consisted of healthy bone marrow donors. PCR amplification relied on 60 Vbeta primers (plus 13 Jbeta primers). Using immunoSEQ multiplex PCR, the repertoire was profiled, and TCRdb retains in-frame clones only, with some absent. The sample comprises approximately 100,000 clones, approximately 80% of which are singletons, and about 1.2% rests with the top ten. This receptor was obtained from a woman aged 18-30 years in good health and CMV-seronegative. The sample comprised PBMCs. The chain couples TRBV6-5 to TRBJ2-1; TRBD1 agrees at 7 bases. The CDR3 loop reads CASSGTGASYNEQFF. The DNA for the CDR3 is TGTGCCAGCAGCGGAACAGGGGCCTCCTACAATGAGCAGTTCTTC.